This TCR beta chain was retrieved from a study of shared clonotypes between healthy human individuals (dated by TCRdb to the early 2020s). Study-wide context: The cohort comprised a couple of women and a few men aged 18 to 49 years. For each donor, CD4 naive and CD4 memory were each run on three plates, CD8 naive on two plates, and CD8 memory on one plate. To estimate repertoire size and how much clonotypes are shared between individuals, the study performed deep sequencing of blood TCR repertoires from a few healthy adults. To increase sequencing depth and limit assay-specific biases, different laboratories used diverse techniques to prepare libraries and sequence TCR repertoires. Between about 0.9 and 8.9 billion PBMCs per donor were obtained by leukapheresis.

The CDR3 contains 15 residues, cysteine and phenylalanine counted. The retained sequence is limited to the CDR3, 45 bases, with the frame set at the first base. Trimming takes 4 bases from V and 0 bases from J, and the germline ends sit 13 bases apart. Via the germline V gene, CDR1 is SGHDT and CDR2 YYEEEE. TCR CDR3 regions were amplified from genomic DNA by multiplex PCR using the deep immunoSEQ assay. Extracted genomic DNA from each cell subset was spread evenly across all wells of several immunoSEQ 96-well plates, with each plate serving as a replicate. For sorted subsets, about 0.2 ug genomic DNA, equal to about 30,000 T cell genomes, was loaded into each replicate PCR. The purified libraries were quantified using a Qubit 3.0 fluorometer, sized with a Bioanalyzer 2100, and then quantified again using the KAPA Library Quantification kit. Each immunoSEQ 96-well plate was sequenced on its own single-read 150-cycle Illumina NextSeq 550 flow cell. In the original analysis: Because only junctional sequences without quality scores were contained in the immunoSEQ output, filtering matching that applied to full-length reads could not be performed. Sequences were annotated with PyIR, a Python wrapper for IgBLAST v1.9, and V/J genes and CDR3 were assigned using IMGT germline references. Reads were removed for weak V/J assignments (E-value above 1e-6), missing CDR3, stop codons, out-of-frame junctions, or ambiguous translated residues. A V3J clonotype was defined by an identical inferred V gene, J gene, and CDR3 amino acid sequence. The percentage overlap between two repertoires was calculated by dividing the number of shared unique clonotypes by the size of the smaller repertoire. RTK rarefaction, the Chao1 estimator, and Recon v2.1 estimates of unobserved clonotypes were used to assess repertoire richness. OLGA was used to compute generation probabilities for all TCRbeta clonotypes that the gDNA method yielded from a handful of donors. TCRdb carries this immuneACCESS record with in-frame sequences only. Its versions omit some clonotypes, under half of them owing to an unresolved V gene in the studies checked, with the rest unexplained. The DNA was the basis for D and trimming; V, J and clone size are from that table. This sample has some 2 million clones in its table, and over 85% of those were observed once. The top ten hold around 0.13% of the sample.

About this clone: It has no known antigen specificity. Base qualities are not recorded, but no much larger clone differs from it by a single base.

Broader findings and caveats from the paper: Because the study included only a small number of donors, the genetic and exposure-history diversity represented was limited. Sharing across several donors was observed for about 5% of naive CD4, about 4% of naive CD8, 2.3% of memory CD4, and about 0.38% of memory CD8 clonotypes. Only blood was sampled, and tissue TCR repertoires likely differ from those in blood. Larger estimated clonotype richness was generally found for naive subsets than for memory subsets. Pairwise subsampling led to the expectation that sequencing depth would affect the degree of clonotype sharing among donors. Higher generation probabilities were observed for clonotypes shared by all four sorted-subset donors than for non-shared clonotypes. Even with the large sequencing depth, rarefaction of the sorted-subset datasets indicated that sequencing was incomplete.

The donors were healthy, HIV-negative adults with no recently reported acute infections or vaccinations. Every donor was a Caucasian adult living in Nashville, Tennessee, USA. CD4+ T cells were enriched through magnetic negative selection, after which naive cells were positively selected on CD45RA and the remaining negative fraction served as the memory subset. After blood collection by leukapheresis, PBMCs were isolated using Ficoll-Histopaque density gradient centrifugation and then cryopreserved in the vapor phase of liquid nitrogen. Purity and quantity of every magnetically sorted T cell population were checked by analytical flow cytometry. Each sorted fraction had its genomic DNA isolated and then quantified by UV absorbance on a Nanodrop 2000c.

This chain is built from TRBV5-6 and TRBJ1-1; TRBD1 is possibly the D segment (6 matching bases). The clonotype originates from a man between 18 and 35 years old in good health. Sequencing was done on a sample of naive CD4+ T cells sorted from blood. This sample's cell subset or site label indicates: CD45RA+ positively selected. The CDR3 region has the sequence CASSRGHDLNTEAFF. In nucleotide form, the sequence is TGTGCCAGCAGCAGGGGACATGATTTGAACACTGAAGCTTTCTTT. The variable domain in full, with residues beyond the CDR3 obtained from the reference TRBV5-6 and TRBJ1-1 genes, is DAGVTQSPTHLIKTRGQQVTLRCSPKSGHDTVSWYQQALGQGPQFIFQYYEEEERQRGNFPDRFSGHQFPNYSSELNVNALLLGDSALYLCASSRGHDLNTEAFFGQGTRLTVV.